These T cell receptor beta chains were read from a single sample in a study of siplizumab effects on memory and regulatory T cells. Method: immunoSEQ multiplex PCR; TCRdb's copy keeps in-frame clones and lacks some. Of about 68,000 clones listed, around 93% are singletons. The sample was CD8+ T cells sorted from blood. The receptors shown here come from a human donor in good health. The CDR3 runs from the conserved cysteine through the conserved F or W. D genes are given only for firm matches. A row's size may be missing; if present it is once, few, many or a size class.

d_gene: NA; j_gene: TRBJ1-2; abundance: NA; v_gene: TRBV28; CDR3nt: TGTGCCAGCACCGGACAGTATGGCTACACCTTC; CDR3aa: CASTGQYGYTF
d_gene: TRBD2; j_gene: TRBJ2-1; abundance: NA; v_gene: TRBV7-9; CDR3nt: TGTGCCAGCAGCCAAGCTAGCGGGTCCTACAATGAGCAGTTCTTC; CDR3aa: CASSQASGSYNEQFF
d_gene: NA; j_gene: TRBJ1-2; abundance: once; v_gene: TRBV5-8; CDR3nt: TGTGCCAGCTACTCCTATGGCTACACCTTC; CDR3aa: CASYSYGYTF
d_gene: TRBD2; j_gene: TRBJ2-1; abundance: NA; v_gene: TRBV6-4; CDR3nt: TGTGCCAGCAGCAGGACTAGCGGGGAGAACAATGAGCAGTTCTTC; CDR3aa: CASSRTSGENNEQFF
d_gene: NA; j_gene: TRBJ2-7; abundance: NA; v_gene: TRBV28; CDR3nt: TGTGCCTCCTCGGCCTCCTACGAGCAGTACTTC; CDR3aa: CASSASYEQYF
d_gene: TRBD1; j_gene: TRBJ2-7; abundance: NA; v_gene: TRBV7-9; CDR3nt: TGTGCCAGCAGCTTATGGGACAGGGGATACGAGCAGTACTTC; CDR3aa: CASSLWDRGYEQYF
d_gene: NA; j_gene: TRBJ1-2; abundance: NA; v_gene: TRBV6-4; CDR3nt: TGTGCCAGCAGTGACTCCGTAGAAGGACAGGGCTACACCTTC; CDR3aa: CASSDSVEGQGYTF
d_gene: NA; j_gene: TRBJ1-1; abundance: NA; v_gene: TRBV4-1; CDR3nt: TGCGCCAGCAGCCGAACACAGGGTGACACTGAAGCTTTCTTT; CDR3aa: CASSRTQGDTEAFF
d_gene: NA; j_gene: TRBJ2-3; abundance: once; v_gene: TRBV19; CDR3nt: TGTGCCAGTCGCGGTGTGGGCACAGATACGCAGTATTTT; CDR3aa: CASRGVGTDTQYF
d_gene: NA; j_gene: TRBJ2-7; abundance: NA; v_gene: TRBV19; CDR3nt: TGTGCCAGTAGTATATATCCCGACAACGAGCAGTACTTC; CDR3aa: CASSIYPDNEQYF
d_gene: NA; j_gene: TRBJ1-2; abundance: NA; v_gene: TRBV6-5; CDR3nt: TGTGCCAGCAGTTACCTGGCAGGGGATGGCTACACCTTC; CDR3aa: CASSYLAGDGYTF
d_gene: NA; j_gene: TRBJ2-7; abundance: NA; v_gene: TRBV4-3; CDR3nt: TGCGCCAGCAGCCAAGCCCATTCGGGAACCTACGAGCAGTACTTC; CDR3aa: CASSQAHSGTYEQYF
d_gene: NA; j_gene: TRBJ2-7; abundance: NA; v_gene: TRBV10-3; CDR3nt: TGTGCCATCAGTGAGTCGGTAGAGGGACCCCACGAGCAGTACTTC; CDR3aa: CAISESVEGPHEQYF
d_gene: TRBD2; j_gene: TRBJ2-3; abundance: once; v_gene: TRBV7-6; CDR3nt: TGTGCCAGCAGCCCGGATGGACTAGCGGTGTCCTTT; CDR3aa: CASSPDGLAVSF
d_gene: NA; j_gene: TRBJ2-7; abundance: NA; v_gene: TRBV27; CDR3nt: TGTGCCAGCAGTTTGACGGGGGCCTCCTACGAGCAGTACTTC; CDR3aa: CASSLTGASYEQYF
d_gene: NA; j_gene: TRBJ2-5; abundance: NA; v_gene: TRBV9; CDR3nt: TGTGCCAGCAGCCTGTGGGGTTACCAAGAGACCCAGTACTTC; CDR3aa: CASSLWGYQETQYF
d_gene: NA; j_gene: TRBJ1-1; abundance: NA; v_gene: TRBV5-1; CDR3nt: TGCGCCAGCACCCTAGGAGGGACAAATGAAGCTTTCTTT; CDR3aa: CASTLGGTNEAFF
d_gene: TRBD2; j_gene: TRBJ2-1; abundance: NA; v_gene: TRBV6-6; CDR3nt: TGTGCCAGCAGTCTTCGTGATAGCGGGGGGTATGAGCAGTTCTTC; CDR3aa: CASSLRDSGGYEQFF
d_gene: NA; j_gene: TRBJ2-1; abundance: NA; v_gene: TRBV19; CDR3nt: TGTGCCAGTAGTATGTCCCCCACTCCCTACAATGAGCAGTTCTTC; CDR3aa: CASSMSPTPYNEQFF
d_gene: NA; j_gene: TRBJ1-2; abundance: NA; v_gene: TRBV5-5; CDR3nt: TGTGCCAGCAGCCCAGCGGTTATCGGCTATGGCTACACCTTC; CDR3aa: CASSPAVIGYGYTF
d_gene: NA; j_gene: TRBJ2-7; abundance: once; v_gene: TRBV9; CDR3nt: TGTGCCAGCAGCGTAGCTGTCGGGTACGAGCAGTACTTC; CDR3aa: CASSVAVGYEQYF
d_gene: NA; j_gene: TRBJ1-5; abundance: NA; v_gene: TRBV7-9; CDR3nt: TGTGCCAGCAGCTTCCACTCAGGGGATAGCAATCAGCCCCAGCATTTT; CDR3aa: CASSFHSGDSNQPQHF
d_gene: NA; j_gene: TRBJ1-5; abundance: once; v_gene: TRBV27; CDR3nt: TGTGCCAGCAATGGAGCGGGGGGCGGCCAGCCCCAGCATTTT; CDR3aa: CASNGAGGGQPQHF
d_gene: TRBD1; j_gene: TRBJ1-1; abundance: few; v_gene: TRBV7-9; CDR3nt: TGTGCCAGCAGCTTGGGGACAGCCGAAGCTTTCTTT; CDR3aa: CASSLGTAEAFF
d_gene: NA; j_gene: TRBJ1-2; abundance: NA; v_gene: TRBV25-1; CDR3nt: TGTGCCAGCAGTGCCACCTTCTATGGCTACACCTTC; CDR3aa: CASSATFYGYTF
d_gene: NA; j_gene: TRBJ1-5; abundance: NA; v_gene: TRBV6-6; CDR3nt: TGTGCCAGCAGTTATGAGACAAGCAATCAGCCCCAGCATTTT; CDR3aa: CASSYETSNQPQHF
d_gene: TRBD1; j_gene: TRBJ1-4; abundance: NA; v_gene: TRBV25-1; CDR3nt: TGTGCCAGCAGTGAAGGGACAGGGATCTTAGGTGAAAAACTGTTTTTT; CDR3aa: CASSEGTGILGEKLFF
d_gene: NA; j_gene: TRBJ1-5; abundance: NA; v_gene: TRBV19; CDR3nt: TGTGCCAGTAGTTGGGGGGCGCGGTCTCCTCAGCCCCAGCATTTT; CDR3aa: CASSWGARSPQPQHF
d_gene: NA; j_gene: TRBJ2-2; abundance: NA; v_gene: TRBV30; CDR3nt: TGTGCCTGGAGAGGGGGGCCGAACACCGGGGAGCTGTTTTTT; CDR3aa: CAWRGGPNTGELFF
d_gene: TRBD2; j_gene: TRBJ2-1; abundance: NA; v_gene: TRBV7-9; CDR3nt: TGTGCCAGCAGCTCCGGGACTAGCGGGGCCAATGAGCAGTTCTTC; CDR3aa: CASSSGTSGANEQFF
d_gene: NA; j_gene: TRBJ1-3; abundance: NA; v_gene: TRBV9; CDR3nt: TGTGCCAGCAGCGTAGTGCCGGAGGGAAACACCATATATTTT; CDR3aa: CASSVVPEGNTIYF
d_gene: TRBD2; j_gene: TRBJ2-7; abundance: NA; v_gene: TRBV10-3; CDR3nt: TGTGCCATCAGCCCGGGACTAGAATTAGAGGGTGTGGCCTACGAGCAGTACTTC; CDR3aa: CAISPGLELEGVAYEQYF
d_gene: NA; j_gene: TRBJ2-5; abundance: NA; v_gene: TRBV2; CDR3nt: TGTGCCAGCAGTGAGGGGGGAGAGACCCAGTACTTC; CDR3aa: CASSEGGETQYF
d_gene: TRBD2; j_gene: TRBJ2-7; abundance: NA; v_gene: TRBV4-1; CDR3nt: TGCGCCAGCAGCCTAAGGACTAGCGGGGGCTACGAGCAGTACTTC; CDR3aa: CASSLRTSGGYEQYF
d_gene: NA; j_gene: TRBJ1-5; abundance: once; v_gene: TRBV27; CDR3nt: TGTGCCAGCTCCCAAGTTAAGAATCAGCCCCAGCATTTT; CDR3aa: CASSQVKNQPQHF
d_gene: NA; j_gene: TRBJ2-1; abundance: NA; v_gene: TRBV4-2; CDR3nt: TGTGCCAGCAGCCATACTGAGGGCCCGTACAATGAGCAGTTCTTC; CDR3aa: CASSHTEGPYNEQFF
d_gene: NA; j_gene: TRBJ2-7; abundance: NA; v_gene: TRBV27; CDR3nt: TGTGCCAGCAGTTTAAGCCCCCGGTACGAGCAGTACTTC; CDR3aa: CASSLSPRYEQYF
d_gene: NA; j_gene: TRBJ2-2; abundance: NA; v_gene: TRBV4-1; CDR3nt: TGCGCCAGCAGCCAGGGACGGGAGCTGTTTTTT; CDR3aa: CASSQGRELFF
d_gene: NA; j_gene: TRBJ2-1; abundance: NA; v_gene: TRBV27; CDR3nt: TGTGCCAGCAGCCTAGGACAGTACAATGAGCAGTTCTTC; CDR3aa: CASSLGQYNEQFF
d_gene: TRBD1; j_gene: TRBJ1-5; abundance: NA; v_gene: TRBV28; CDR3nt: TGTGCCAGCAGTTCTCCAGGGGGAGGGAATCAGCCCCAGCATTTT; CDR3aa: CASSSPGGGNQPQHF
d_gene: TRBD2; j_gene: TRBJ2-1; abundance: NA; v_gene: TRBV19; CDR3nt: TGTGCCAGTAGTATATCCCTTTCTAGCGGGGCCTACAATGAGCAGTTCTTC; CDR3aa: CASSISLSSGAYNEQFF
d_gene: NA; j_gene: TRBJ2-3; abundance: NA; v_gene: TRBV9; CDR3nt: TGTGCCAGCAGCGTAGTGGAAGGCACAGATACGCAGTATTTT; CDR3aa: CASSVVEGTDTQYF
d_gene: NA; j_gene: TRBJ2-7; abundance: once; v_gene: TRBV4-3; CDR3nt: TGCGCCAGCAGCCAAGGACACTTCTACGAGCAGTACTTC; CDR3aa: CASSQGHFYEQYF
d_gene: NA; j_gene: TRBJ2-1; abundance: NA; v_gene: TRBV7-9; CDR3nt: TGTGCCAGCAGCCCCGCCAACAATGAGCAGTTCTTC; CDR3aa: CASSPANNEQFF
d_gene: NA; j_gene: TRBJ2-7; abundance: NA; v_gene: TRBV5-1; CDR3nt: TGCGCCAGCAGCTTGGCCGTAGCGGATTACGAGCAGTACTTC; CDR3aa: CASSLAVADYEQYF
d_gene: NA; j_gene: TRBJ2-7; abundance: NA; v_gene: TRBV7-9; CDR3nt: TGTGCCAGCAGTCACGATACCCGATCGGACGAGCAGTACTTC; CDR3aa: CASSHDTRSDEQYF
d_gene: NA; j_gene: TRBJ2-1; abundance: NA; v_gene: TRBV27; CDR3nt: TGTGCCAGCAGTTTAACGGGGTACACCTCCTACAATGAGCAGTTCTTC; CDR3aa: CASSLTGYTSYNEQFF
d_gene: NA; j_gene: TRBJ2-3; abundance: NA; v_gene: TRBV11-2; CDR3nt: TGTGCCAGCAGCTTAGCGGGTACGCAGTATTTT; CDR3aa: CASSLAGTQYF
d_gene: NA; j_gene: TRBJ2-3; abundance: NA; v_gene: TRBV9; CDR3nt: TGTGCCAGCAGCGGTAGCCCCCCCCTCCCAGGCACAGATACGCAGTATTTT; CDR3aa: CASSGSPPLPGTDTQYF
d_gene: NA; j_gene: TRBJ1-2; abundance: NA; v_gene: TRBV6-5; CDR3nt: TGTGCCAGCAGTTACCTGGGCTTTAACTATGGCTACACCTTC; CDR3aa: CASSYLGFNYGYTF
d_gene: TRBD2; j_gene: TRBJ2-5; abundance: NA; v_gene: TRBV5-1; CDR3nt: TGCGCCAGCAGCGAGAAGCCTAGCGGGGGGGCAGACGAGACCCAGTACTTC; CDR3aa: CASSEKPSGGADETQYF
d_gene: TRBD2; j_gene: TRBJ2-1; abundance: NA; v_gene: TRBV6-4; CDR3nt: TGTGCCAGCAGCTTAGCGGGGGGGCCGGACAATGAGCAGTTCTTC; CDR3aa: CASSLAGGPDNEQFF
d_gene: TRBD1; j_gene: TRBJ1-1; abundance: once; v_gene: TRBV6-4; CDR3nt: TGTGCCAGCGCAGACAGGGCTGGAACTGAAGCTTTCTTT; CDR3aa: CASADRAGTEAFF
d_gene: NA; j_gene: TRBJ2-2; abundance: once; v_gene: TRBV7-3; CDR3nt: TGTGCCAGCAGCCTTGGGGACACCGGGGAGCTGTTTTTT; CDR3aa: CASSLGDTGELFF
d_gene: NA; j_gene: TRBJ1-2; abundance: few; v_gene: TRBV5-4; CDR3nt: TGTGCCAGCAGCTTGGCAGGGATGGCCTATGGCTACACCTTC; CDR3aa: CASSLAGMAYGYTF
d_gene: NA; j_gene: TRBJ1-1; abundance: NA; v_gene: TRBV6-5; CDR3nt: TGTGCCAGCGGTCCCGGGGTTGAAGCTTTCTTT; CDR3aa: CASGPGVEAFF
d_gene: NA; j_gene: TRBJ2-3; abundance: NA; v_gene: TRBV2; CDR3nt: TGTGCCAGCAGTGGACGGCCAGGGGGGCCCACAGATACGCAGTATTTT; CDR3aa: CASSGRPGGPTDTQYF
d_gene: TRBD2; j_gene: TRBJ2-5; abundance: NA; v_gene: TRBV2; CDR3nt: TGTGCCAGCTACCGGGGGACTAACCTTTTGGAGACCCAGTACTTC; CDR3aa: CASYRGTNLLETQYF
d_gene: NA; j_gene: TRBJ1-1; abundance: NA; v_gene: TRBV5-4; CDR3nt: TGTGCCAGCAGCTTTGGGCCGGGTAATGAAGCTTTCTTT; CDR3aa: CASSFGPGNEAFF
d_gene: NA; j_gene: TRBJ1-1; abundance: NA; v_gene: TRBV4-1; CDR3nt: TGCGCCAGCAGCCAGACCCGTGGGGACACTGAAGCTTTCTTT; CDR3aa: CASSQTRGDTEAFF